This is a list of T cell receptor beta chains from one sample in a study of human T cells and chemical hapten exposure. TCRdb independently ran MiXCR on the RACE reads; one entry per CDR3 protein. This table holds some 84,000 distinct CDR3 sequences, less than 11% found once. Sequences were derived from whole blood, sampled in connection with sensitization to the hapten diphenylcyclopropenone (DPC). The receptors were gathered from a woman in her fifties or sixties with alopecia areata. Some clones in this sample may be carry-over from other donors' samples. The CDR3 runs from the conserved cysteine through the conserved F or W. A D gene is named only where the DNA matches it firmly. Where a row states a size, it is once, few, many or the class of an expanded clone; other rows omit it.

size	D	V	J	CDR3	DNA
many	-	TRBV11-2	TRBJ1-4	CASSFIRGSTNEKLFF	TGTGCCAGCAGCTTTATTCGGGGGTCGACTAATGAAAAACTGTTTTTT
few	-	TRBV5-1	TRBJ2-7	CASSLVGVEGEQYF	TGCGCCAGCAGCTTGGTCGGCGTAGAGGGGGAGCAGTACTTC
-	-	TRBV3-1	TRBJ2-5	CASSQDLTQYF	TGTGCCAGCAGCCAAGATTTGACCCAGTACTTC
many	-	TRBV2	TRBJ2-7	CASRGRTADYEQYF	TGTGCCAGCAGGGGGCGGACAGCTGACTACGAGCAGTACTTC
few	TRBD1	TRBV5-5	TRBJ2-3	CASSTLTGGTDTQYF	TGTGCCAGCAGCACCCTGACAGGGGGCACAGATACGCAGTATTTT
once	-	TRBV19	TRBJ2-1	CASSVAGSYNEQFF	TGTGCCAGTAGTGTCGCAGGCTCCTACAATGAGCAGTTCTTC
few	TRBD2	TRBV10-3	TRBJ2-3	CATLPTSGHTDTQYF	TGTGCCACCTTACCAACTAGCGGACACACAGATACGCAGTATTTT
few	TRBD2	TRBV20-1	TRBJ2-4	CSAGLAGSRTKNIQYF	TGCAGTGCAGGACTAGCCGGTTCCAGGACCAAAAACATTCAGTACTTC
many	TRBD2	TRBV20-1	TRBJ2-5	CSARDAGGLLETQYF	TGCAGTGCTAGAGATGCGGGAGGGTTATTGGAGACCCAGTACTTC
many	-	TRBV9	TRBJ1-5	CASSVGRALGPQHF	TGTGCCAGCAGCGTAGGCAGGGCGCTCGGGCCCCAGCATTTT
many	TRBD2	TRBV5-1	TRBJ2-3	CASSTGLAATDTQYF	TGCGCCAGCAGCACGGGACTAGCGGCCACAGATACGCAGTATTTT
many	TRBD1	TRBV28	TRBJ1-5	CASSGGQGHQPQHF	TGTGCCAGCAGCGGAGGACAGGGGCATCAGCCCCAGCATTTT
many	TRBD1	TRBV12-3/TRBV12-4	TRBJ2-1	CASSLGWDSAYNEQFF	TGTGCCAGCAGTTTAGGGTGGGACAGCGCCTACAATGAGCAGTTCTTC
-	-	TRBV2	TRBJ1-1	CASSEVRVLSKAFF	TGTGCCAGCAGTGAAGTCAGGGTACTCTCAAAAGCTTTCTTT
-	-	TRBV9	TRBJ2-2	CASSPVGGPGELFF	TGTGCCAGCAGCCCAGTGGGGGGGCCCGGGGAGCTGTTTTTT
-	-	TRBV29-1	TRBJ2-5	CSVQQSGTQYF	TGCAGCGTTCAGCAGTCCGGGACCCAGTACTTC
few	-	TRBV19	TRBJ2-2	CASSIERARTGELFF	TGTGCCAGTAGTATTGAGAGGGCCAGGACCGGGGAGCTGTTTTTT
many	TRBD1	TRBV18	TRBJ2-2	CASSPSTGATGELFF	TGTGCCAGCTCACCCTCTACAGGGGCCACCGGGGAGCTGTTTTTT
once	TRBD2	TRBV4-2	TRBJ2-3	CASSQETSSTDTQYF	TGTGCCAGCAGCCAAGAGACTAGCAGCACAGATACGCAGTATTTT
many	-	TRBV28	TRBJ2-1	CATSLRLWEQFF	TGTGCCACCAGCCTAAGGTTGTGGGAGCAGTTCTTC
-	TRBD1	TRBV5-1	TRBJ2-3	CASSFGQGGDTQYF	TGCGCCAGCAGCTTCGGACAGGGTGGTGATACGCAGTATTTT
once	TRBD1	TRBV20-1	TRBJ2-7	CSALNQDRGSYEQYF	TGCAGTGCTCTCAACCAGGACAGGGGATCCTACGAGCAGTACTTC
many	-	TRBV29-1	TRBJ2-5	CSVRRETQYF	TGCAGCGTTAGGAGGGAGACCCAGTACTTC
few	-	TRBV6-5	TRBJ1-3	CASTPHGAGGNTIYF	TGTGCCAGCACTCCCCATGGGGCAGGGGGAAACACCATATATTTT
-	-	TRBV7-9	TRBJ2-5	CASSFPHGGTQYF	TGTGCCAGCAGCTTTCCCCACGGGGGGACCCAGTACTTC
few	TRBD2	TRBV4-2	TRBJ2-1	CASSVGVAGGYNEQFF	TGTGCCAGCAGCGTGGGGGTAGCGGGAGGGTACAATGAGCAGTTCTTC
few	TRBD2	TRBV6-6	TRBJ2-3	CASRGAGGGTQYF	TGTGCCAGCAGAGGAGCGGGGGGCGGTACGCAGTATTTT
few	-	TRBV12-5	TRBJ2-1	CASGLNIYNEQFF	TGTGCTAGTGGTTTAAACATCTACAATGAGCAGTTCTTC